The 28 T cell receptor beta chains given below trace back to one sample, sequenced in a study of T cell responses to AZD1222 COVID-19 vaccine. Assay used: immunoSEQ multiplex PCR; TCRdb lists only in-frame clones, some missing. This repertoire shows 75,000 to 95,000 clones, over 75% found once; its top ten account for 11%. The sample consisted of peripheral blood, taken on day 0 of AZD1222 vaccination. The origin of the receptors is an adult in good health.

CDR3: CASSPRRTKQETQYF. The CDR3 DNA is TGTGCCAGCTCACCACGTCGTACTAAGCAAGAGACCCAGTACTTC. The V call is TRBV18, the J call TRBJ2-5; no reliable D call. The CDR3 covers 15 residues. Germline CDR1 and CDR2: KGHSH and LQKENI. V lost 1 base, J lost 2 bases, and 11 bases lay in between.

The rearrangement links TRBV12-5 to TRBJ2-3; D unresolved. The V end lost 1 base, the J end lost 0 bases, and 14 bases lay between the germline ends. Germline CDR1 is LGHNT and CDR2 is FRNRAP. CDR3 length equals 17 residues. The CDR3 nucleotides read TGTGCTAGTGGTTTGGCTCGCGCGAGGACCAGCACAGATACGCAGTATTTT. Protein product: CASGLARARTSTDTQYF.

The chain links TRBV7-8 to TRBJ2-3; D perhaps matches TRBD2 (6 bases). V lost 3 bases, J lost 0 bases, and 10 bases lay in between. The CDR3 has 15 residues. The V gene's germline CDR1 is SGHVS and CDR2 FQNEAQ. The CDR3 protein is CASSLAGTSTDTQYF. CDR3 DNA: TGTGCCAGCAGCTTGGCGGGAACAAGCACAGATACGCAGTATTTT.

The CDR3 region has the DNA TGTGCCAGCATCGGGGACGCGGGGAGGGTGGAGACCCAGTACTTC. Protein sequence: CASIGDAGRVETQYF. The V gene is TRBV7-2, the J gene TRBJ2-5, with 7 bases lining up with TRBD2. This CDR3 is 15 amino acids long. J gave up 5 bases and V 7 bases, and 13 bases lay outside the gene matches. Looked up from germline, CDR1 is SGHTA and CDR2 is FQGNSA.

The chain employs TRBV18 and TRBJ1-2, with D hard to call. This CDR3 comprises 12 residues. Trimming removed 4 bases at V and 2 bases at J, with 5 bases between. CDR1 is KGHSH and CDR2 is LQKENI in the germline V gene. The CDR3, as DNA: TGTGCCAGCTCACAAGTCAACTATGGCTACACCTTC. Residues: CASSQVNYGYTF.

The chain combines TRBV5-8 with TRBJ2-2; 7 nucleotides match TRBD2. V was pared by 0 bases and J by 6 bases, with 8 bases of the junction left unmatched. This CDR3 spans 16 amino acids. Per the germline V gene, CDR1 is SGHTS and CDR2 is YDEGEE. The CDR3 DNA is TGTGCCAGCAGCTTGGGAGGCGCGGGAGAGGCCGGGGAGCTGTTTTTT. This translates into CASSLGGAGEAGELFF. The variable domain in full, with the rest retrieved from reference TRBV5-8 and TRBJ2-2, is EAGVTQSPTHLIKTRGQQATLRCSPISGHTSVYWYQQALGLGLQFLLWYDEGEERNRGNFPPRFSGRQFPNYSSELNVNALELEDSALYLCASSLGGAGEAGELFFGEGSRLTVL.

The chain carries TRBV5-1 and TRBJ2-4; a possible D gene is TRBD1 (5 bases). The V and J ends lost 1 base and 8 bases respectively, with 7 bases between them. CDR1 SGHRS and CDR2 YFSETQ come from the germline V gene. The CDR3 length is 12 residues. CDR3 sequence (DNA): TGCGCCAGCAGCTTGATAGGGGACATTCAGTACTTC. Translating it yields CASSLIGDIQYF.

The chain uses TRBV6-5 and TRBJ1-1; the D gene is possibly TRBD1 (6 bases). The CDR3 covers 15 residues. Germline lookup yields CDR1 MNHEY and CDR2 SVGAGI. V was shortened by 6 bases and J by 6 bases, with 20 bases between the two germline ends. The CDR3 region is CASRRGGEIRSEAFF. CDR3 coding DNA: TGTGCCAGCAGGAGGGGGGGGGAAATACGCTCTGAAGCTTTCTTT.

This clone was detected a few times. The chain carries TRBV5-1 and TRBJ1-1, with 9 nucleotides matching TRBD1. Germline-derived CDR1 and CDR2 are SGHRS and YFSETQ. This CDR3 spans 15 amino acids. The V and J ends lost 0 bases and 11 bases, in that order; junction bases with no gene match: 11. The CDR3 DNA reads TGCGCCAGCAGCTTGGAGGGACAGGGCGGTGGCTTTGCTTTCTTT. This sequence encodes CASSLEGQGGGFAFF.

V and J are TRBV24-1 and TRBJ2-5, with TRBD1 matching over 10 bases. Germline V gene data show CDR1 as KGHDR and CDR2 as SFDVKD. The V and J ends lost 0 bases and 5 bases, in that order; junction bases with no gene match: 2. The CDR3 has 15 residues. CDR3 in DNA: TGTGCCACCAGTGATTTGGGACAGGGGGTTGAGACCCAGTACTTC. Its protein is CATSDLGQGVETQYF.

The chain employs TRBV13 and TRBJ2-1; D may be TRBD2 (6 bases). Trimming left V 5 bases short and J 3 bases short, with 14 bases between. Germline CDR1 reads PRHDT; CDR2 reads FYEKMQ (reference sequence). This CDR3 has 15 residues. CDR3 in DNA: TGTGCCAGCAGCAGCATCCGGGGGAACTACAATGAGCAGTTCTTC. This codes for CASSSIRGNYNEQFF. The whole variable domain, filled in from reference TRBV13 and TRBJ2-1, reads AAGVIQSPRHLIKEKRETATLKCYPIPRHDTVYWYQQGPGQDPQFLISFYEKMQSDKGSIPDRFSAQQFSDYHSELNMSSLELGDSALYFCASSSIRGNYNEQFFGPGTRLTVL.

The rearrangement joins TRBV29-1 to TRBJ2-2; weak D call: TRBD1 (6 bases). Germline CDR1 and CDR2: SQVTM and ANQGSEA. V shed 4 bases and J shed 1 base, with 13 bases lying between them. The CDR3 length is 15 residues. DNA for the CDR3: TGCAGCGTTGCCGGTGACAGGATGAACACCGGGGAGCTGTTTTTT. It translates to CSVAGDRMNTGELFF.

The rearrangement links TRBV19 to TRBJ1-2; 7 positions match TRBD1. Germline lookup yields CDR1 LNHDA and CDR2 SQIVND (reference sequence). The CDR3 has 15 amino acids. V lost 3 bases, J lost 2 bases, and 6 bases stayed unmatched. CDR3 DNA: TGTGCCAGTAGTATTAGGTCAGGGGGGAACTATGGCTACACCTTC. Translated: CASSIRSGGNYGYTF.

The chain joins TRBV18 to TRBJ1-4; D is perhaps TRBD1 (6 bases). Between the trimmed V and J ends, which lost 2 bases and 4 bases, there was a span of 11 bases. Germline lookup yields CDR1 KGHSH and CDR2 LQKENI. CDR3 size: 15 residues. The CDR3 is CASSPSGGFNEKLFF. The CDR3 coding sequence is TGTGCCAGCTCACCAAGTGGGGGCTTTAATGAAAAACTGTTTTTT.

CDR3 sequence reads: CASLRGSDNEQFF. The CDR3 bases are TGCGCCAGCTTAAGGGGCTCGGACAATGAGCAGTTCTTC. The genes are TRBV4-1 and TRBJ2-1; D perhaps matches TRBD1 (5 bases). The CDR3 totals 13 residues. Trimming shortened V by 8 bases and J by 5 bases, and 13 bases separated the two germline ends. CDR1 and CDR2 from the germline V gene are MGHRA and YSYEKL.

The chain links TRBV5-4 to TRBJ1-4, with 11 bases matching TRBD1. V shed 4 bases, J shed 8 bases, and the junction held 7 bases outside the gene matches. Looked up from germline, CDR1 is SGHNT and CDR2 is YYREEE (reference sequence). The CDR3 totals 15 residues. The CDR3: CASSLGQGAPEKLFF. In DNA form, the CDR3 reads TGTGCCAGCAGCCTCGGACAGGGGGCGCCGGAAAAACTGTTTTTT.

This chain connects TRBV6-6 to TRBJ2-6; the D call may be TRBD1 or TRBD2 (5 bases each). The CDR3 spans 15 residues. V was clipped by 3 bases and J by 4 bases, with 10 bases between them. The germline V gene encodes CDR1 MNHNY and CDR2 SVGAGI (reference sequence). CDR3: CASSYSGAGANVLTF. The CDR3 region has the DNA TGTGCCAGCAGTTATTCCGGGGCCGGGGCCAACGTCCTGACTTTC.

The CDR3, as DNA: TGCGCCAGCAGCTTGGATTCGGGACCATACGAGCAGTACGTC. The encoded protein is CASSLDSGPYEQYV. The rearrangement links TRBV5-1 to TRBJ2-7; D possibly matches TRBD1 or TRBD2 (5 bases each). From germline, CDR1 is SGHRS and CDR2 YFSETQ. The length of the CDR3 is 14 residues. V shed 0 bases and J shed 4 bases, with 11 bases lying between them.

This clone was seen only once. The chain is built from TRBV2 and TRBJ2-7, with D possibly TRBD2 on 6 matching bases. V was shortened by 2 bases and J by 6 bases, with 14 bases between the two germline ends. The CDR3 consists of 14 residues. From germline, CDR1 is SNHLY and CDR2 FYNNEI. CDR3 nucleotide sequence: TGTGCCAGCAGTGAAAGCGGGCCCCGATCCGAGCAGTACGTC. It codes for CASSESGPRSEQYV.

This sequence joins TRBV27 and TRBJ2-7; D may correspond to TRBD1 or TRBD2 (5 bases each). This CDR3 is built from 14 residues. The ends were cut back, 4 bases at V and 2 bases at J, with 12 bases in the middle. The germline V gene has CDR1 MNHEY and CDR2 SMNVEV (reference sequence). CDR3 residues: CASSSRGHPYEQYF. The CDR3 coding sequence is TGTGCCAGCAGTTCCCGGGGCCACCCCTACGAGCAGTACTTC.

The sample holds one count of this clone. This chain links TRBV5-1 with TRBJ2-7; 12 bases map to TRBD2. Per the germline V gene, CDR1 is SGHRS and CDR2 is YFSETQ. The CDR3 covers 15 residues. Trimming at V came to 4 bases and at J to 2 bases, leaving 4 bases not matched to a gene. CDR3 in amino acids: CASSPGLAGTYEQYV. CDR3 sequence (DNA): TGCGCCAGCAGCCCGGGACTAGCGGGCACCTACGAGCAGTACGTC.

This clone was counted between two and nine times. V usage is TRBV28 and J usage is TRBJ1-3; a possible D gene is TRBD1 (6 bases). The CDR3 is 14 amino acids. Germline loops: CDR1 MDHEN, CDR2 SYDVKM. V dropped 7 bases and J dropped 1 base, with 11 bases sitting between them. In nucleotides, the CDR3 is TGTGCCAGCATCCAGGGGTGGTCTGGAAACACCATATATTTT. Translated: CASIQGWSGNTIYF.

The chain carries TRBV7-2 and TRBJ2-2; 11 positions match TRBD2. With V trimmed by 4 bases and J by 4 bases, 11 bases remained unmatched. The germline V gene encodes CDR1 SGHTA and CDR2 FQGNSA. The CDR3 extends over 18 amino acids. In DNA form, the CDR3 reads TGTGCCAGCAGCTCACGCTTTAGCGGGGGGGGATTCACCGGGGAGCTGTTTTTT. Its translation: CASSSRFSGGGFTGELFF.

This clone was seen a handful of times. The chain combines TRBV5-1 with TRBJ2-1, with 8 bases identical to TRBD2. V dropped 6 bases and J dropped 7; count of bases not matched to a gene: 18. This CDR3 is 17 amino acids long. CDR1 is SGHRS and CDR2 is YFSETQ in the germline V gene. In DNA form, the CDR3 reads TGCGCCAGCATTTCGGGCTCCTTGGCGGGAGGATCGAATGAGCAGTTCTTC. Residues: CASISGSLAGGSNEQFF.

V and J are TRBV6-5 and TRBJ2-3; D remains ambiguous. Germline V gives CDR1 MNHEY, CDR2 SVGAGI. The CDR3 is made up of 12 amino acids. Trimming shortened V by 8 bases and J by 2 bases, and 8 bases separated the two germline ends. This CDR3 is CASVSSTDTQYF. The CDR3 region has the DNA TGTGCCAGCGTCTCGTCCACAGATACGCAGTATTTT.

V and J are TRBV4-1 and TRBJ2-7; 9 nucleotides align to TRBD2. Trimming removed 1 base from V and 5 bases from J; junction bases left unmatched: 12. The length of the CDR3 is 17 residues. Germline V gene lookup returns CDR1 MGHRA and CDR2 YSYEKL. DNA for the CDR3: TGCGCCAGCAGCCAAGGCTCTTGGCTAGCGGGAACGAACGAGCAGTACTTC. Translated: CASSQGSWLAGTNEQYF.

This chain connects TRBV19 to TRBJ2-1, with a tentative D call TRBD2 (5 bases). Trimming took off 5 bases at V and 4 bases at J, with 12 bases between the two ends. The CDR3 spans 14 residues. The germline V gene encodes CDR1 LNHDA and CDR2 SQIVND (reference sequence). CDR3 nucleotide sequence: TGTGCCAGTAGTCCCGAGCGGTTATACAATGAGCAGTTCTTC. It encodes CASSPERLYNEQFF. Full variable domain (missing parts from reference TRBV19 and TRBJ2-1): DGGITQSPKYLFRKEGQNVTLSCEQNLNHDAMYWYRQDPGQGLRLIYYSQIVNDFQKGDIAEGYSVSREKKESFPLTVTSAQKNPTAFYLCASSPERLYNEQFFGPGTRLTVL.

This clone was counted a few times. The chain recombines TRBV12-3 or TRBV12-4 with TRBJ1-4; D gene uncertain. Trimming pared 5 bases from V and 4 bases from J, leaving 2 bases between. The CDR3 sequence is 11 residues long. The CDR3: CASSINEKLFF. The CDR3 coding sequence is TGTGCCAGCAGTATTAATGAAAAACTGTTTTTT.